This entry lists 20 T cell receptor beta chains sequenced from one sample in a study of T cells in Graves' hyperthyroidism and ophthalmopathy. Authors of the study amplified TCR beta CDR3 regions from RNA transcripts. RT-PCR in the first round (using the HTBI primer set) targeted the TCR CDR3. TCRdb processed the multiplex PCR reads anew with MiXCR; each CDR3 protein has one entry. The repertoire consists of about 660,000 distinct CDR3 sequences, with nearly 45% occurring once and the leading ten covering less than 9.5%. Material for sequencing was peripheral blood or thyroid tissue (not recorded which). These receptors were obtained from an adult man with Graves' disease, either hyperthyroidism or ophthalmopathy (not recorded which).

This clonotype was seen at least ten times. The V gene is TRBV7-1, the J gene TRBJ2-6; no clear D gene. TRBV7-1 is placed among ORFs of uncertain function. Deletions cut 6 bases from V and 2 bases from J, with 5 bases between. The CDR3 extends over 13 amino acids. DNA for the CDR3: TGTGCCAGCAGTTCCCCTGGGGCCAACGTCCTGACTTTC. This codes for CASSSPGANVLTF.

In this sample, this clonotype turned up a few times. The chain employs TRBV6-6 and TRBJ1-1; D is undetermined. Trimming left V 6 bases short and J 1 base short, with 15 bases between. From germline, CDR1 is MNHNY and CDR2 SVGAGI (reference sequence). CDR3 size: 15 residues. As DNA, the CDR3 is TGTGCCAGCAGCCAAGAAGTCGTCGGGAACACTGAAGCTTTCTTT. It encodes CASSQEVVGNTEAFF.

Written as DNA, the CDR3 is TGTGCCAGCAGCGTTGGCCAGGTCACCTACGAGCAGTACTTC. As protein: CASSVGQVTYEQYF. This chain uses TRBV7-9 with TRBJ2-7; no reliable D call. Trimming shortened V by 5 bases and J by 2 bases, and 13 bases separated the two germline ends. CDR1 and CDR2 from the germline V gene are SEHNR and FQNEAQ (reference sequence). The CDR3 sequence is 14 residues long.

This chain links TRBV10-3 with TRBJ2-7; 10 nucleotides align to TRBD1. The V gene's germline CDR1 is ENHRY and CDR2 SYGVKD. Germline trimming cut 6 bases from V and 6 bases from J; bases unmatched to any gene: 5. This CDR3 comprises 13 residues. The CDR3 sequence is CAISLTGGIEQYF. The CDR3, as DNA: TGTGCCATCAGCCTGACAGGGGGCATCGAGCAGTACTTC.

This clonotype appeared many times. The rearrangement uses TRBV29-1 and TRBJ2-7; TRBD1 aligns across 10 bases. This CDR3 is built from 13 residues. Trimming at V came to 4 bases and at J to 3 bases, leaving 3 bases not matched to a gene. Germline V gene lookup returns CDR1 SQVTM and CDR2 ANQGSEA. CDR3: CSVADRGHYEQYF. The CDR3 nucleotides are TGCAGCGTTGCAGACAGGGGGCACTACGAGCAGTACTTC.

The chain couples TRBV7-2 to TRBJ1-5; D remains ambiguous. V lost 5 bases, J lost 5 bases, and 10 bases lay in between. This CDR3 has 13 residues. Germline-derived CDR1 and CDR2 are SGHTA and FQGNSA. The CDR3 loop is CASSPWSDQPQHF. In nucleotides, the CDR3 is TGTGCCAGCAGCCCCTGGAGCGATCAGCCCCAGCATTTT.

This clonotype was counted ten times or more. The CDR3 region is CASRRDRGTEAFF. The CDR3 DNA sequence: TGCGCCAGCAGAAGGGACAGGGGGACTGAAGCTTTCTTT. The chain joins TRBV10-2 to TRBJ1-1; 11 nucleotides line up with TRBD1. Germline lookup yields CDR1 WSHSY and CDR2 SAAADI. V dropped 6 bases and J dropped 5; count of bases not matched to a gene: 2. There are 13 residues in the CDR3.

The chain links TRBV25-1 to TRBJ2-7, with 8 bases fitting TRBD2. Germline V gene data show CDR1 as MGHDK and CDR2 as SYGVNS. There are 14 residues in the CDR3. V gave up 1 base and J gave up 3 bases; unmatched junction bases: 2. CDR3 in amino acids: CASSEWTSNYEQYF. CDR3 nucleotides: TGTGCCAGCAGTGAATGGACTAGCAACTACGAGCAGTACTTC.

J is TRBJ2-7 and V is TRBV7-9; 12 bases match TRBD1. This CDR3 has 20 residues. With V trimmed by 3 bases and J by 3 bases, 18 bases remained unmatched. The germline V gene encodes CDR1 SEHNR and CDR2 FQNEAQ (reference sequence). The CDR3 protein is CASSLGQGADTLQKYYEQYF. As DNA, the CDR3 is TGTGCCAGCAGCTTGGGACAGGGGGCCGATACCTTGCAAAAATACTACGAGCAGTACTTC.

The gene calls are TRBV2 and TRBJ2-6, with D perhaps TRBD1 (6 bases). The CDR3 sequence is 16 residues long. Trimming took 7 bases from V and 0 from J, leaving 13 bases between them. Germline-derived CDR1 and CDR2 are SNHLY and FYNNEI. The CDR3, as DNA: TGTGCCAGCACCCCCCTGGGGGCCTCTGGGGCCAACGTCCTGACTTTC. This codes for CASTPLGASGANVLTF.

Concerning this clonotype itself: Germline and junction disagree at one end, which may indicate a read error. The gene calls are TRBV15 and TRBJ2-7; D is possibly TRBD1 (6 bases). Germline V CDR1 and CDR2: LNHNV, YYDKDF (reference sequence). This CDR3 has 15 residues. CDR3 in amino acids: CATSTGTLNTGELYF. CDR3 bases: TGTGCCACCAGCACCGGGACACTGAACACCGGGGAGCTGTACTTC.

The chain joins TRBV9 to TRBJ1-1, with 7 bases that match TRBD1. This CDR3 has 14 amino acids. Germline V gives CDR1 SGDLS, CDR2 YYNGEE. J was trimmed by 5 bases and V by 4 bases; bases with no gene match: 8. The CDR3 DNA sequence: TGTGCCAGCAGCCAAAGGGGGCAGGGGACTGAAGCTTTCTTT. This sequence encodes CASSQRGQGTEAFF.

CDR3 residues: CASSLPGHRESSGNTIYF. The CDR3 nucleotides read TGTGCCAGCAGCTTACCGGGACACCGGGAGTCCTCTGGAAACACCATATATTTT. This sequence joins TRBV7-9 and TRBJ1-3, with D possibly matching TRBD1 (6 bases). CDR1 is SEHNR and CDR2 is FQNEAQ in the germline V gene (reference sequence). CDR3 length: 18 amino acids. V was shortened by 2 bases and J by 0 bases, with 17 bases between the two germline ends.

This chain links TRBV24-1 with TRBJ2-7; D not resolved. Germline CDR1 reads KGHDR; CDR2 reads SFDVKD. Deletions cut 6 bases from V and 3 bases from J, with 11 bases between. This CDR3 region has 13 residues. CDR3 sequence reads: CATSYSSFYEQYF. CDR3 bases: TGTGCCACCAGTTATTCATCCTTCTACGAGCAGTACTTC.

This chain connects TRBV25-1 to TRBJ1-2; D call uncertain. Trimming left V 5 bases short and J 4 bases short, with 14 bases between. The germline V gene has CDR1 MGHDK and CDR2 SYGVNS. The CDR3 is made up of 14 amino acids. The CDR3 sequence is CASSSLGRSYGYTF. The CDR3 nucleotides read TGTGCCAGCAGTTCCCTTGGCAGGAGCTATGGCTACACCTTC.

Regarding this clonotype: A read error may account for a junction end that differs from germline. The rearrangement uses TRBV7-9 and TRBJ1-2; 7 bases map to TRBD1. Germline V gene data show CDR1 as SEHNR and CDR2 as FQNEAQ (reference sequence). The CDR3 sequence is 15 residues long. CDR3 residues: CASNLPGQSFWGYTF. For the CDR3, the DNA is TGTGCCAGCAACTTACCGGGACAGTCTTTTTGGGGCTACACCTTC.

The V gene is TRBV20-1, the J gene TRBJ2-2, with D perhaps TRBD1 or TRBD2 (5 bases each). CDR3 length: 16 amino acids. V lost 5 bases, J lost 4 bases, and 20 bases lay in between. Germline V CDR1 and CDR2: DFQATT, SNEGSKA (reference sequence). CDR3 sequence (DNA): TGCAGTGCTGCATCTGGCGAGGGGCGGGCCACCGGGGAGCTGTTTTTT. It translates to CSAASGEGRATGELFF.

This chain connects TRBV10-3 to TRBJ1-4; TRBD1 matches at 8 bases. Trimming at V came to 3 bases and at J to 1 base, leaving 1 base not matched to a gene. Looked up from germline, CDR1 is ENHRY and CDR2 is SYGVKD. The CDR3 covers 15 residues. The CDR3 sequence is CAISETGGTNEKLFF. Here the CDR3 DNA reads TGTGCCATCAGTGAAACAGGGGGAACTAATGAAAAACTGTTTTTT.

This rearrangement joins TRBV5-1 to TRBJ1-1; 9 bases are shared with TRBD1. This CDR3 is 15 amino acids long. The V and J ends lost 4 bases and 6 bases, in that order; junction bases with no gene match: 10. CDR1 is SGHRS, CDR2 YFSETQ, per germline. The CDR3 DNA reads TGCGCCAGCAGCAGGAACACAGGGGGCAGGGCTGAAGCTTTCTTT. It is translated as CASSRNTGGRAEAFF.

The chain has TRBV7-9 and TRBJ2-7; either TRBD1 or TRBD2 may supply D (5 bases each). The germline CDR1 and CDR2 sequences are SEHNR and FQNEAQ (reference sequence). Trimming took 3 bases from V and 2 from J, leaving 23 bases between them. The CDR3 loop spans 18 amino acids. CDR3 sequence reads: CASSLGGRRASGPYEQYF. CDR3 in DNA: TGTGCCAGCAGCTTGGGCGGGCGACGGGCCTCGGGGCCCTACGAGCAGTACTTC.